This T cell receptor beta chain stems from a study of blood T cells in healthy people across ages. The authors ran a second PCR of about 7 to 11 cycles using a sample-barcoded 5' primer and a J-beta primer mix. TCRdb re-called the 5' RACE reads with MiXCR, one entry per CDR3 protein. The sample contains just under 750,000 distinct CDR3 sequences, roughly 20% of which appear only once. The CDR3 loop spans 16 amino acids. Specimen: blood. This chain joins TRBV12-3 or TRBV12-4 and TRBJ2-5; possibly TRBD1 or TRBD2 for D (5 bases each). The DNA end is a closer match to TRBJ2-7, so the J assignment may be wrong. This TCR came from a man aged 70 or older in good health. The CDR3 spells CASSLVSGRDAYEQYF. Written as DNA, the CDR3 is TGTGCCAGCAGTTTAGTGTCAGGCCGGGACGCCTACGAGCAGTACTTC.